The entry below describes one TCR beta chain. This clonotype was picked up many times. It lacks a known antigen. No base-level quality is on record; no much larger clone is a single base apart. In the germline V gene, CDR1 corresponds to SQVTM and CDR2 to ANQGSEA. The CDR3, cysteine through phenylalanine, is 10 amino acids long. Only the CDR3 region is kept as DNA, spanning 30 bases read in frame from base 1. V and J lose 7 bases and 5 bases, and a span of 8 bases separates them. Hyperthyroidism patients were newly diagnosed, were aged 18 to 65 years, and had a disease duration under 2 months. Patients were excluded if they had other autoimmune diseases, uncontrolled infections, pregnancy or lactation. Diagnosis relied on clinical symptoms, serum thyroxine, TRAb, thyroid ultrasound and orbital computed tomography. Total RNA was extracted using Trizol reagent, and RNA quality was checked on an Agilent 2100 Bioanalyzer.

This record comes from a study of Graves' ophthalmopathy and Graves' hyperthyroidism (dated by TCRdb to the late 2010s). At the level of the whole study: A patient counted as having stable hyperthyroidism if there was no progression to ophthalmopathy within 18 months of follow-up. To tell Graves' ophthalmopathy apart from Graves' hyperthyroidism, and to predict which patients would progress to ophthalmopathy, the study relied on TCR beta repertoire signatures. In total, some 140 blood samples were TCR-sequenced: 40 to 45 ophthalmopathy, some 75 hyperthyroidism and some 17 hyperthyroidism-to-ophthalmopathy patients. To explore V-J signatures that distinguish ophthalmopathy from hyperthyroidism, a discovery set of around 100 patients was enrolled, made up of some 41 with ophthalmopathy and roughly 55 with stable hyperthyroidism. The independent validation cohort included 18 to 20 hyperthyroidism patients plus 17 patients who later progressed from hyperthyroidism to ophthalmopathy. In several hyperthyroidism patients, the T-cell repertoires found in thyroid tissue were compared with those found in blood. Following sample collection, hyperthyroidism patients were given methimazole at a starting dose of 30 mg daily, and ophthalmopathy patients were given high-dose intravenous methylprednisolone. General findings and caveats noted by the study authors: In validation, the model predicted ophthalmopathy progression with 55% to 71% sensitivity and roughly 72% specificity; 12 predicted patients were CT-confirmed with GO in a median of around 6 months. In cross-validation, the 13-signature model distinguished ophthalmopathy from stable hyperthyroidism with approximately 88% sensitivity and 81.08% specificity, and in the test set the corresponding values were approximately 80% and 75%. Most of the expanded thyroid clonotypes with a frequency above 0.001 were also detected in blood, and it was suggested that the thyroid immune response may be reflected by blood repertoires. Sample size was not statistically predetermined, and group allocation was not concealed from the investigators.

For repertoire sequencing, the TCR beta CDR3 regions were amplified from RNA transcripts. The first round of RT-PCR was done with HTBI primers and the Qiagen OneStep RT-PCR kit, and was followed by a second round of multiplex PCR, then size selection and purification. Sequencing of the libraries was carried out on an Illumina HiSeq2000 in paired-end mode with 100 bp reads. In the original analysis: Reads were processed with SOAPnuke, discarding reads with adapters, uncalled bases, mean Phred below 15, or no exact constant-primer or identifier match. High-quality paired reads were merged with COPE v1.2.5. Each unique nucleotide sequence was defined as a clonotype, and clonotypes were aligned to IMGT TRB V, D and J references with MiTCR v1.1. The analysis was limited to V-J combinations with a frequency above 0.0001, which together covered 99% to 99.2% of the repertoires. For each V-J combination, a TCR clonal expansion and chaos score was defined as the ratio of F50 clonal expansion to chaos observed in the TCRdist matrix. Features were reduced by Welch's t-statistics and random forest to some 13 V-J combinations, which fed a naive Bayes classifier. The similarity between thyroid and blood repertoires was quantified using the Morisita-Horn index. TCRdb reprocessed the public reads (quality trimming at Q25 with fastp, clone calling with MiXCR) and kept in-frame beta chains. Rows are unified per CDR3 protein, each entry keeping the most common DNA and genes. The V and J calls follow TCRdb's processing rather than the paper's. This sample holds 1 million to 1.3 million distinct CDR3 sequences; 35% to 40% were observed only once. The ten largest clonotypes hold roughly 11% of the sample.

The sample was peripheral blood or thyroid tissue (not recorded which). This clonotype was sampled from an adult man with Graves' hyperthyroidism. The chain couples TRBV29-1 to TRBJ2-5, with a weak D call of TRBD1 (6 bases match). The CDR3 sequence is CSGQGETQYF. The DNA sequence reads TGCAGCGGTCAGGGGGAGACCCAGTACTTC. The CDR3, completed at both ends by the reference TRBV29-1 and TRBJ2-5 genes, gives the full variable domain SAVISQKPSRDICQRGTSLTIQCQVDSQVTMMFWYRQQPGQSLTLIATANQGSEATYESGFVIDKFPISRPNLTFSTLTVSNMSPEDSSIYLCSGQGETQYFGPGTRLLVL.